Below, 23 T cell receptor beta chains from the same sample are listed, as sequenced in a study of T cells in Graves' hyperthyroidism and ophthalmopathy. TCR beta CDR3 sequences were amplified from RNA transcripts. HTBI primers were employed in a first-round RT-PCR of the TCR CDR3. TCRdb reanalysed the multiplex PCR reads using MiXCR and keeps one entry per CDR3 protein. The sample gives approximately 430,000 distinct CDR3 sequences, approximately 15% of which show up once; less than 15% is in the top ten. The sample taken for sequencing was blood. The origin of the receptors is a woman aged 18-29 years with Graves' hyperthyroidism.

J is TRBJ2-3 and V is TRBV13; TRBD1 matches at 10 bases. The CDR3 contains 14 residues. V shed 5 bases, J shed 6 bases, and the junction held 5 bases outside the gene matches. CDR1 is PRHDT, CDR2 FYEKMQ, per germline (reference sequence). CDR3 sequence: CASSPWTGGDTQYF. The CDR3 nucleotides read TGTGCCAGCAGCCCATGGACAGGGGGGGATACGCAGTATTTT. Full variable domain (remainder filled in from reference TRBV13 and TRBJ2-3): AAGVIQSPRHLIKEKRETATLKCYPIPRHDTVYWYQQGPGQDPQFLISFYEKMQSDKGSIPDRFSAQQFSDYHSELNMSSLELGDSALYFCASSPWTGGDTQYFGPGTRLTVL.

This clonotype was detected many times. The genes are TRBV7-9 and TRBJ1-1; D is ambiguous. Trimming stripped 3 bases from V and 5 bases from J, with 4 bases between. Germline CDR1 SEHNR, CDR2 FQNEAQ (reference sequence). The CDR3 has 11 residues. The CDR3 coding sequence is TGTGCCAGCAGCTTTATTACTGAAGCTTTCTTT. This encodes CASSFITEAFF. Supplemented by reference TRBV7-9 and TRBJ1-1, the full variable domain reads DTGVSQNPRHKITKRGQNVTFRCDPISEHNRLYWYRQTLGQGPEFLTYFQNEAQLEKSRLLSDRFSAERPKGSFSTLEIQRTEQGDSAMYLCASSFITEAFFGQGTRLTVV.

This clonotype was found many times. V is TRBV7-9 and J is TRBJ1-2, with D possibly being TRBD1 (5 bases). Germline V gene data show CDR1 as SEHNR and CDR2 as FQNEAQ (reference sequence). The CDR3 consists of 12 residues. V was trimmed by 5 bases and J by 4 bases, leaving 8 bases between them. CDR3 protein: CASSRTSYGYTF. CDR3 DNA: TGTGCCAGCAGCCGGACAAGCTATGGCTACACCTTC.

This clonotype was picked up many times. This chain links TRBV5-1 with TRBJ1-1; 8 bases line up with TRBD1. Unmatched junction bases numbered 6, after V lost 4 bases and J lost 1 base. CDR1 SGHRS and CDR2 YFSETQ come from the germline V gene. This CDR3 is built from 15 residues. The CDR3, as DNA: TGCGCCAGCAGCGGAGGACAGGGACGGAACACTGAAGCTTTCTTT. Residues: CASSGGQGRNTEAFF.

This clonotype was detected a few times. V usage is TRBV12-3 or TRBV12-4 and J usage is TRBJ1-3; TRBD1 might be the D (5 bases). Trimming removed 5 bases at V and 9 bases at J, with 23 bases between. CDR3 length: 16 residues. CDR3 sequence (DNA): TGTGCCAGCAGTCCTACAGCGGCCGCGAGGGGAGGCACCATATATTTT. It codes for CASSPTAAARGGTIYF.

At least ten counts were recorded for this clonotype. V and J are TRBV11-2 and TRBJ2-3; D is perhaps TRBD1 or TRBD2 (5 bases each). This CDR3 has 12 amino acids. The V and J ends lost 0 bases and 10 bases respectively, with 8 bases between them. Germline CDR1 and CDR2: SGHAT and FQNNGV. The CDR3 loop reads CASSLDGGAQYF. The CDR3 DNA reads TGTGCCAGCAGCTTAGATGGGGGTGCGCAGTATTTT.

This clonotype was found a few times. The V gene is TRBV5-1, the J gene TRBJ2-2, with D uncertain. This CDR3 region has 14 residues. Germline V gene lookup returns CDR1 SGHRS and CDR2 YFSETQ. V was cut by 0 bases and J by 2 bases, with 5 bases left in between. The DNA of the CDR3 is TGCGCCAGCAGCTTGGCCCCTAACACCGGGGAGCTGTTTTTT. Translation: CASSLAPNTGELFF.

V is TRBV6-1 and J is TRBJ1-5; a possible D gene is TRBD1 (5 bases). V lost 1 base and J 0 bases, leaving 13 bases between the germline ends. Looked up from germline, CDR1 is MNHNS and CDR2 is SASEGT. This CDR3 has 17 residues. The chain's CDR3 is CASSEVVQVYSNQPQHF. The DNA of the CDR3 is TGTGCCAGCAGTGAAGTAGTACAGGTGTATAGCAATCAGCCCCAGCATTTT.

This clonotype was recorded many times. The chain employs TRBV7-8 and TRBJ1-1; TRBD1 aligns across 7 bases. The CDR3 runs to 15 residues. Trimming removed 5 bases from V and 1 base from J; junction bases left unmatched: 7. Germline V gene sequence: CDR1 SGHVS, CDR2 FQNEAQ. The CDR3 here is CASSPSRDRNTEAFF. The CDR3 coding sequence is TGTGCCAGCAGCCCAAGCCGGGACAGGAACACTGAAGCTTTCTTT. Combining the CDR3 with reference TRBV7-8 and TRBJ1-1 gives the whole variable domain GAGVSQSPRYKVAKRGQDVALRCDPISGHVSLFWYQQALGQGPEFLTYFQNEAQLDKSGLPSDRFFAERPEGSVSTLKIQRTQQEDSAVYLCASSPSRDRNTEAFFGQGTRLTVV.

There are many counts of this clonotype. The V and J genes are TRBV5-1 and TRBJ2-1, with TRBD2 matching over 14 bases. The CDR3 contains 16 residues. Per the germline V gene, CDR1 is SGHRS and CDR2 is YFSETQ. V trimming: 3 bases; J trimming: 4 bases; junction bases outside the gene matches: 3. The CDR3 protein is CASSSTSGRVYNEQFF. The CDR3 coding sequence is TGCGCCAGCAGCTCGACTAGCGGGAGGGTTTACAATGAGCAGTTCTTC.

This clonotype came up a few times. The rearrangement joins TRBV7-2 to TRBJ2-2, with D perhaps assigned TRBD1 or TRBD2 (5 bases each). The CDR3 runs to 15 residues. CDR1 and CDR2 (germline): SGHTA, FQGNSA. Trimming shortened V by 2 bases and J by 2 bases, and 9 bases separated the two germline ends. CDR3 sequence: CASSLMGVNTGELFF. The DNA of the CDR3 is TGTGCCAGCAGCTTAATGGGGGTTAACACCGGGGAGCTGTTTTTT.

The V gene is TRBV7-9, the J gene TRBJ1-1, with D unresolved. V dropped 2 bases and J dropped 11 bases, with 9 bases sitting between them. Germline loops: CDR1 SEHNR, CDR2 FQNEAQ (reference sequence). This CDR3 comprises 11 residues. As DNA, the CDR3 is TGTGCCAGCAGCTTAAAGCAGGAGGCTTTCTTT. Its translation: CASSLKQEAFF.

Only a few counts were recorded for this clonotype. V usage is TRBV19 and J usage is TRBJ2-5, with 9 bases fitting TRBD2. V lost 3 bases and J lost 7; bases outside the gene matches: 9. The length of the CDR3 is 15 residues. Germline CDR1 reads LNHDA; CDR2 reads SQIVND (reference sequence). The CDR3 DNA reads TGTGCCAGTAGTATCAGTGCGACTAGCGGTGGGACCCAGTACTTC. The encoded protein is CASSISATSGGTQYF.

V and J are TRBV19 and TRBJ1-2, with TRBD1 identical over 9 bases. CDR3 length: 16 amino acids. Unmatched junction bases numbered 9, after V lost 3 bases and J lost 4 bases. In germline, CDR1 is LNHDA, CDR2 SQIVND (reference sequence). DNA for the CDR3: TGTGCCAGTAGTATTTCTTACAGGGGGCGCGGCTATGGCTACACCTTC. Its protein is CASSISYRGRGYGYTF.

This clonotype was counted a few times. V and J are TRBV6-1 and TRBJ2-7, with 9 bases aligning to TRBD1. CDR3 length: 15 amino acids. V shed 5 bases and J 3 bases; nucleotides not matched to a gene: 8. Germline CDR1 MNHNS, CDR2 SASEGT. The CDR3, as DNA: TGTGCCAGCAGTAAGGGACAGGGAACCGACTACGAGCAGTACTTC. Protein sequence: CASSKGQGTDYEQYF.

This clonotype was counted ten times or more. CDR3 nucleotides: TGTGCCAGCAGTTCTCCGGGCCTTGGCCACAATGAGCAGTTCTTC. This translates into CASSSPGLGHNEQFF. This rearrangement joins TRBV28 to TRBJ2-1; D is ambiguous. The CDR3 has 15 amino acids. Germline CDR1 MDHEN, CDR2 SYDVKM. Trimming stripped 4 bases from V and 5 bases from J, with 15 bases between.

This clonotype was seen only once. The chain uses TRBV20-1 and TRBJ1-5; D remains ambiguous. The CDR3 is made up of 17 amino acids. With 4 bases removed from V and 4 bases from J, the gap between germline ends came to 23 bases. From germline, CDR1 is DFQATT and CDR2 SNEGSKA (reference sequence). The DNA of the CDR3 is TGCAGTGCTATAACGGAAATTAAGACAAGGCGAAATCAGCCCCAGCATTTT. This sequence encodes CSAITEIKTRRNQPQHF.

This clonotype was counted only a few times. V and J are TRBV6-5 and TRBJ2-5, with 9 nucleotides matching TRBD1. Per germline, CDR1 MNHEY and CDR2 SVGAGI. CDR3 length: 19 amino acids. The junction had 17 bases not matched to a gene; V was cut back by 3 bases and J by 3 bases. The CDR3 spells CASSYRPGTGTKYEETQYF. The CDR3 bases are TGTGCCAGCAGTTATCGGCCGGGGACAGGGACAAAGTACGAAGAGACCCAGTACTTC.

This clonotype was seen many times. The V and J genes are TRBV4-1 and TRBJ2-5, with TRBD1 identical over 7 bases. J was trimmed by 2 bases and V by 3 bases; bases with no gene match: 9. The germline gives CDR1 MGHRA, CDR2 YSYEKL. The CDR3 has 16 residues. CDR3 loop: CASSQQDGQAQETQYF. The DNA of the CDR3 is TGCGCCAGCAGCCAGCAGGACGGACAGGCACAAGAGACCCAGTACTTC.

This clonotype came up a few times. This rearrangement joins TRBV5-6 to TRBJ1-2; D is possibly TRBD1 (6 bases). CDR1 is SGHDT, CDR2 YYEEEE, per germline. V was trimmed by 0 bases and J by 6 bases, leaving 12 bases between them. This CDR3 contains 14 residues. The CDR3 bases are TGTGCCAGCAGCTTGGGGGACACATTCCATGGCTACACCTTC. It yields the protein CASSLGDTFHGYTF.

The V gene is TRBV18, the J gene TRBJ2-3; D gene unclear. This CDR3 is built from 14 residues. The ends were cut back, 3 bases at V and 8 bases at J, with 15 bases in the middle. Germline V gene data show CDR1 as KGHSH and CDR2 as LQKENI. CDR3 residues: CASSPETGFGTQYF. CDR3 bases: TGTGCCAGCTCACCTGAGACTGGCTTTGGTACGCAGTATTTT.

This chain joins TRBV19 and TRBJ2-7; D unclear. This CDR3 region has 15 residues. V was shortened by 10 bases and J by 6 bases, with 25 bases between the two germline ends. The germline V gene has CDR1 LNHDA and CDR2 SQIVND (reference sequence). The chain's CDR3 is CATEKDVPAITEQYF. As DNA, the CDR3 is TGTGCCACCGAAAAGGACGTTCCGGCGATCACCGAGCAGTACTTC.

A note on this clonotype: At one end, the junction sequence differs from germline, possibly due to a read error. This chain links TRBV7-9 with TRBJ2-2, with TRBD2 matching 13 bases. CDR1 is SEHNR and CDR2 is FQNEAQ in the germline V gene (reference sequence). The CDR3 has 17 amino acids. DNA of the CDR3: TGTGCCAGCATCAAAGGGACTAGCGGGACCAACACCGTGGAGCTGTTTTTT. It encodes CASIKGTSGTNTVELFF.